This T cell receptor beta chain was captured by sequencing in a study of technical replicates of blood from several donors. Data came from immunoSEQ multiplex PCR; TCRdb stores just in-frame clones and leaves some out. The sample yields around 62,000 clones, more than 95% seen once. The ends lost 8 bases at V and 3 bases at J; junction bases unmatched: 2. Germline assignment: CDR1 PRHDT and CDR2 FYEKMQ (reference sequence). The CDR3 is 12 amino acids. The source material was T cells isolated from PBMCs. The rearrangement links TRBV13 to TRBJ1-1, with 8 nucleotides matching TRBD1. This TCR was sampled from a human donor in good health. This CDR3 is CASLRGHTEAFF. The CDR3 region has the DNA TGTGCCAGCCTCAGGGGGCACACTGAAGCTTTCTTT.